The 8 T cell receptor beta chains given below trace back to one sample, sequenced in a study of regulatory T cells in long-lasting Graves disease. Time point defined: persistent/refractory GD, antithyroid drugs over 5 years with positive TRAb. Preparation of the TCR library used RNA extracted from PBMCs. Investigators prepared the TCR beta libraries by applying iRepertoire HTBI primers and Arm-PCR of CDR3 regions. A single record per CDR3 protein comes from TCRdb applying MiXCR to the multiplex PCR reads. The sample comprises 350,000 to 500,000 distinct CDR3 sequences, around a fifth of which are singletons, and around an eighth rests with the top ten. Sequenced material: peripheral blood mononuclear cells (PBMCs), taken when the disease was refractory, from a patient treated with antithyroid drugs. These receptors came from a female donor with Graves disease.

This clonotype occurred many times. The chain uses TRBV6-4 and TRBJ1-2, with 7 bases identical to TRBD1. The CDR3 totals 16 residues. V was clipped by 2 bases and J by 3 bases; unmatched bases: 9. Per germline, CDR1 MRHNA and CDR2 SNTAGT. CDR3 DNA: TGTGCCAGCAGTGACGGACCTTGGACAGGACACTATGGCTACACCTTC. Encoded protein: CASSDGPWTGHYGYTF.

This clonotype was seen a few times. The V call is TRBV30, the J call TRBJ1-3, with D maybe TRBD1 (5 bases). CDR1 and CDR2 from the germline V gene are GTSNPN and SVGIG (reference sequence). Trimming removed 0 bases at V and 0 bases at J, with 6 bases between. The CDR3 runs 14 residues. In DNA form, the CDR3 reads TGTGCCTGGAGTGTAACAGGCTCTGGAAACACCATATATTTT. Translating it yields CAWSVTGSGNTIYF.

Ten or more counts support this clonotype. The chain is built from TRBV10-3 and TRBJ2-5; 7 bases align to TRBD2. CDR3 size: 15 residues. V was clipped by 4 bases and J by 2 bases; unmatched bases: 7. The V gene's germline CDR1 is ENHRY and CDR2 SYGVKD. CDR3 protein: CAISVTGGEQETQYF. Here the CDR3 DNA reads TGTGCCATCAGTGTTACGGGAGGAGAACAAGAGACCCAGTACTTC.

Concerning this clonotype itself: A much larger clone sits a single nucleotide away, making a read error possible. This chain links TRBV12-3 or TRBV12-4 with TRBJ2-7; D gene uncertain. The CDR3 consists of 12 residues. V was shortened by 4 bases and J by 1 base, with 5 bases between the two germline ends. The CDR3 DNA reads as TGTGCCAGCAGTTGGGCGTCCTACGAGCAGTACTTC. It yields the protein CASSWASYEQYF.

V usage is TRBV6-2 or TRBV6-3 and J usage is TRBJ1-3, with D unclear. Germline-derived CDR1 and CDR2 are MNHEY and SVGEGT. The CDR3 has 8 residues. V was shortened by 8 bases and J by 12 bases, with 5 bases between the two germline ends. The CDR3 here is CASFSIYF. The CDR3 region has the DNA TGTGCCAGCTTCAGCATATATTTT.

There are many counts of this clonotype. This sequence joins TRBV28 and TRBJ2-7, with D possibly being TRBD1 (6 bases). Trimming removed 5 bases at V and 2 bases at J, with 22 bases between. Germline loops: CDR1 MDHEN, CDR2 SYDVKM. This CDR3 is built from 17 residues. The CDR3 region has the DNA TGTGCCAGCAGTCCCCTTGTCGGGGACATCGGGACCTACGAGCAGTACTTC. This codes for CASSPLVGDIGTYEQYF.

Many counts were recorded for this clonotype. V and J are TRBV28 and TRBJ1-4; the D gene is possibly TRBD1 (5 bases). The length of the CDR3 is 14 residues. Trimming removed 7 bases at V and 3 bases at J, with 12 bases between. Germline CDR1 and CDR2: MDHEN and SYDVKM. CDR3 sequence reads: CASIPGGPNEKLFF. CDR3 bases: TGTGCCAGCATCCCGGGGGGACCTAATGAAAAACTGTTTTTT.

V gene TRBV5-5 combines with J gene TRBJ2-7; a weak D match, TRBD2 (6 bases). Trimming cost V 4 bases and J 3 bases, with 17 bases left between them. CDR3 length: 15 amino acids. CDR1 and CDR2 from the germline V gene are SGHKS and YYEKEE (reference sequence). The CDR3 is CASSVGLQEDYEQYF. The CDR3 nucleotides are TGTGCCAGCAGCGTGGGACTTCAAGAAGACTACGAGCAGTACTTC.